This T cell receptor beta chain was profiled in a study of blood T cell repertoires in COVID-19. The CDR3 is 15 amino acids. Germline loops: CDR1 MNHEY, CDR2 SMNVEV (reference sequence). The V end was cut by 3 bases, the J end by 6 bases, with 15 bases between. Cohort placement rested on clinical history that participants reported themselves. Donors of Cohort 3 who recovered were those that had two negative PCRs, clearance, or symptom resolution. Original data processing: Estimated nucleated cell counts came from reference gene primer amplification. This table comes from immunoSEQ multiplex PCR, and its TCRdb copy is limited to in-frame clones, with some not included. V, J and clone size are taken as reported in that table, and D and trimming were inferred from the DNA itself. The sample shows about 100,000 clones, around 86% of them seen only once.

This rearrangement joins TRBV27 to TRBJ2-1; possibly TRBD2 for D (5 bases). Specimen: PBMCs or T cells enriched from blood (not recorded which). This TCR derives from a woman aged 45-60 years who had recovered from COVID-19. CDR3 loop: CASSLRLADPNEQFF. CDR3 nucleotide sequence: TGTGCCAGCAGTTTGCGGCTAGCCGACCCCAATGAGCAGTTCTTC.